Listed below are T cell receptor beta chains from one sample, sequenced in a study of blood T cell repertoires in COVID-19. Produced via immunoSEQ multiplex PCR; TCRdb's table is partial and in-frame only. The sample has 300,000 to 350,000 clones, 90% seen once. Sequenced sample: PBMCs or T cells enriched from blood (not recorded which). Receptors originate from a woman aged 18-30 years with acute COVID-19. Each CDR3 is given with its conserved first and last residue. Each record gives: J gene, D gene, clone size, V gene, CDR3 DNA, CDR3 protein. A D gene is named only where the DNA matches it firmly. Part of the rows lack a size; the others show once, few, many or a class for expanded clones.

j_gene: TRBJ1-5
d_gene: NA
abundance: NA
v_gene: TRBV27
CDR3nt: TGTGCCAGCAGTTTCTTAGATCAGCCCCAGCATTTT
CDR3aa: CASSFLDQPQHF

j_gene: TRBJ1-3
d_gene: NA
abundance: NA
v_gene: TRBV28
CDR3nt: TGTGCCAGCAGTGACTGGCGCTCTGGAAACACCATATATTTT
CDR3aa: CASSDWRSGNTIYF

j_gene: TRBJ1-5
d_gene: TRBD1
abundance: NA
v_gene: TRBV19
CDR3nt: TGTGCCAGTAGTTTAATCCGGGACAGATATCAGCCCCAGCATTTT
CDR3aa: CASSLIRDRYQPQHF

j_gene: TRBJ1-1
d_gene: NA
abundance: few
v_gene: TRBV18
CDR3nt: TGTGCCAGCTCACCAGAGGCAGAAATTATGAACACTGAAGCTTTCTTT
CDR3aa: CASSPEAEIMNTEAFF

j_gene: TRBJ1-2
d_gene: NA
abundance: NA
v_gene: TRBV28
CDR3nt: TGTGCCAGCAGTTGGTCAACAGGGCAGACCTATGGCTACACCTTC
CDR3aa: CASSWSTGQTYGYTF

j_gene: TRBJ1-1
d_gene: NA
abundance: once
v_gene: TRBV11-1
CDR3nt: TGTGCCAGCAGCTTAGCTGGCAGTCTGGGGGGAGCTTTCTTT
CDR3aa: CASSLAGSLGGAFF

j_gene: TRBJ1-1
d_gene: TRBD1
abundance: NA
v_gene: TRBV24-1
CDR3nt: TGTGCCACCAGTGACAGGGGGGCCAACACTGAAGCTTTCTTT
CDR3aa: CATSDRGANTEAFF

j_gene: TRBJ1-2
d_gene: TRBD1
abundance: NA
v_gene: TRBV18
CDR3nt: TGTGCCAGCTCACCTGAAGCTGACAGGGGCTATGGCTACACCTTC
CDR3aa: CASSPEADRGYGYTF

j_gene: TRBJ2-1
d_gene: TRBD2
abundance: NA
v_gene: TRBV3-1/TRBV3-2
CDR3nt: TGTGCCAGCAGCCTAGGGCTAGCGGCCTACAATGAGCAGTTCTTC
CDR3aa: CASSLGLAAYNEQFF

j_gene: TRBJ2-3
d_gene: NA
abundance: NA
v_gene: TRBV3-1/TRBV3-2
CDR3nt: TGTGCCAGCAGCCCCGGACTGGGGGATACGCAGTATTTT
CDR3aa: CASSPGLGDTQYF

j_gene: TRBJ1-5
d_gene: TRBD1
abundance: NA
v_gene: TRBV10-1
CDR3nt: TGCGCCAGCAGGTTAACAGGGGGTGGCTTAGGAGGGAATCAGCCCCAGCATTTT
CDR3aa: CASRLTGGGLGGNQPQHF

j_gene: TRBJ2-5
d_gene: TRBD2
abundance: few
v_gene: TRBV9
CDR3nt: TGTGCCAGCAGCGTAGCTAGCGGGAGGTCCCAAGAGACCCAGTACTTC
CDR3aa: CASSVASGRSQETQYF

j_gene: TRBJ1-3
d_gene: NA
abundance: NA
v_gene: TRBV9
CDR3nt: TGTGCCAGCAGCGACGGACTCCTGAGCTCTGGAAACACCATATATTTT
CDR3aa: CASSDGLLSSGNTIYF

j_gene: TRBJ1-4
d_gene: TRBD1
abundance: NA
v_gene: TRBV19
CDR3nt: TGTGCCAGTAGCCCTGACAGGGTCGATGAAAAACTGTTTTTT
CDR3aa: CASSPDRVDEKLFF

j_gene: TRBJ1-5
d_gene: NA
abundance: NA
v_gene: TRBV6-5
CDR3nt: TGTGCCAGCAGTACACAGCCTAATCAGCCCCAGCATTTT
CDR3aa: CASSTQPNQPQHF

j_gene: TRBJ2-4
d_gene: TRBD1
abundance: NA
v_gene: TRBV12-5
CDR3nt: TGTGCTAGTGGTTTTCCTGGGGACAGGGTCGAGGATAGGCTGGCCAAAAACATTCAGTACTTC
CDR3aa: CASGFPGDRVEDRLAKNIQYF

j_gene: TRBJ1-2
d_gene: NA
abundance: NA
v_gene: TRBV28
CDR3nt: TGTGCCAGCAGTTTCGTACAGGGTTCTAACTATGGCTACACCTTC
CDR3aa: CASSFVQGSNYGYTF

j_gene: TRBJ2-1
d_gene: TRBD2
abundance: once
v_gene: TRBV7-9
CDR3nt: TGTGCCAGCAGCTCTTGGACTAGCGGAAAAGGTTTGTATGAGCAGTTCTTC
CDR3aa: CASSSWTSGKGLYEQFF

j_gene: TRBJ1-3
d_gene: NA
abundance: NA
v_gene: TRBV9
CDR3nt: TGTGCCAGCAGCGGATCAGGGCCGAACACCATATATTTT
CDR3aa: CASSGSGPNTIYF

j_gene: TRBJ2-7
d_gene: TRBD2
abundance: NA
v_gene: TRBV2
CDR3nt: TGTGCCAGCACCCGCCCGGCTAGCGGATCCTACGAGCAGTACTTC
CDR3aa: CASTRPASGSYEQYF

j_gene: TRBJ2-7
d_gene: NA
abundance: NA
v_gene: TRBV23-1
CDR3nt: TGCGCCAGCAGTCAAGACTACGCCGGGGAGCAGTACTTC
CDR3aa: CASSQDYAGEQYF

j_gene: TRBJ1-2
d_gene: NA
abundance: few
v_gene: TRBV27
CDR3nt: TGTGCCAGCAGCTCAGGGAGGGATTATGGCTACACCTTC
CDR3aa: CASSSGRDYGYTF

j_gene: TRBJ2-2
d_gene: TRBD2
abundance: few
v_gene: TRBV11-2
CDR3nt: TGTGCCAGCAGCTCGGGACTAGCGGGTGAGGAGCTGTTTTTT
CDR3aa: CASSSGLAGEELFF

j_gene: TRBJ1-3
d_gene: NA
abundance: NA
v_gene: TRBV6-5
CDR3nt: TGTGCCAGCAGTTCCCTAGACAGTTCCTCTGGAAACACCATATATTTT
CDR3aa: CASSSLDSSSGNTIYF

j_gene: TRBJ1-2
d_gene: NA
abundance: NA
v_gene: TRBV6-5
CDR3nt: TGTGCCAGCAGTTACGGGGGGTCAGATGGCTACACCTTC
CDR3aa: CASSYGGSDGYTF

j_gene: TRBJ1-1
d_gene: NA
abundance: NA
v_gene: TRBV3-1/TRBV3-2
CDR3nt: TGTGCCAGCAGCTCAACGACAGCCACTGAAGCTTTCTTT
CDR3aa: CASSSTTATEAFF

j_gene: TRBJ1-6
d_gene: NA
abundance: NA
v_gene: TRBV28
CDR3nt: TGTGCCAGCAGTTTACCCTCCGGGACATTTTCACCCCTCCACTTT
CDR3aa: CASSLPSGTFSPLHF

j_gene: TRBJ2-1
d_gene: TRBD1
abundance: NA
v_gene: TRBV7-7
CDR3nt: TGTGCTAGCAGCTTAAGGCAGGGGGCCTTCTTGGGGGATATCAATGAGCAGTTCTTC
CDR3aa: CASSLRQGAFLGDINEQFF

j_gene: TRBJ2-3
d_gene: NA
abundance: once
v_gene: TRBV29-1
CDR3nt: TGCAGCGTTGTTAACCAGTTCACAGATACGCAGTATTTT
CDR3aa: CSVVNQFTDTQYF

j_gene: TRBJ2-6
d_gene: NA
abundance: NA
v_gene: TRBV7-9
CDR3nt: TGTGCCAGCAGCTTTGGGCGGGCTGGGGCCAACGTCCTGACTTTC
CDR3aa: CASSFGRAGANVLTF

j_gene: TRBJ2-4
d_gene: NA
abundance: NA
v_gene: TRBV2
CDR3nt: TGTGCCAGCAGCGGGACTCCTTGGGGCGCCAAAAACATTCAGTACTTC
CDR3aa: CASSGTPWGAKNIQYF

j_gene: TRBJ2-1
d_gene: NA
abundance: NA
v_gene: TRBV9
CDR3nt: TGTGCCAGCAGCGACAGGGTTTCCTACAATGAGCAGTTCTTC
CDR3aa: CASSDRVSYNEQFF

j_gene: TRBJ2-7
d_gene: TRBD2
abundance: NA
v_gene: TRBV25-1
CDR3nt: TGTGCCAGCAGTGCTAGCGGGAGAGGGTACGAGCAGTACTTC
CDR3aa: CASSASGRGYEQYF

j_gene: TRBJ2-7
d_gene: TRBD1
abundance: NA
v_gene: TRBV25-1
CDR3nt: TGTGCCAGCAGGGTAGGGGACAGGGGGTACGAGCAGTACTTC
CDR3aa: CASRVGDRGYEQYF

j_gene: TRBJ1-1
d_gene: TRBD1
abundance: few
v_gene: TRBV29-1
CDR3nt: TGCAGCGTTGACCGGGACAGGAGCACTGAAGCTTTCTTT
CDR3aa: CSVDRDRSTEAFF

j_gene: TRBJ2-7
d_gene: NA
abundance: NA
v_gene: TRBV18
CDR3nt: TGTGCCAGCTCACCATCTCAGGGCTTCTACGAGCAGTACTTC
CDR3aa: CASSPSQGFYEQYF

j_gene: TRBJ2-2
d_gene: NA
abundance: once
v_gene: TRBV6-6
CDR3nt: TGTGCCAGCAGTCAACGAGCCTTGACAGGAGCGAACACCGGGGAGCTGTTTTTT
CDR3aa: CASSQRALTGANTGELFF

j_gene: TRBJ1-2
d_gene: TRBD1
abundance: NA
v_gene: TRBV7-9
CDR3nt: TGTGCCAGCAGCTTAGCGGACAGGGAGTCGCTGGGCTACACCTTC
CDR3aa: CASSLADRESLGYTF

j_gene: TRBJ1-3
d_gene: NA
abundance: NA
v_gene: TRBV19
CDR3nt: TGTGCCAGTACCCTATTCGTCGGACAGAGCTCTGGAAACACCATATATTTT
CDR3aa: CASTLFVGQSSGNTIYF

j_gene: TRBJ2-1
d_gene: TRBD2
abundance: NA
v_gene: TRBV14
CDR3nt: TGTGCCAGCAGCCAAGCGGGACTAGCGGACCCCCGAGGGGCCTACAATGAGCAGTTCTTC
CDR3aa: CASSQAGLADPRGAYNEQFF

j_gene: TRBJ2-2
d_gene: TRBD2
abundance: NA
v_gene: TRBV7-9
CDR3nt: TGTGCCAGCAGCCCCACTATAGGGACTAGCGGGGCCCGCGGGGAGCTGTTTTTT
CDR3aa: CASSPTIGTSGARGELFF

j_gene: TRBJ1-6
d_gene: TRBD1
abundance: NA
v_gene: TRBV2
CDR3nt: TGTGCCAGCAGTGAGGGGACAGGGGTGTCACCCCTCCACTTT
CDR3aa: CASSEGTGVSPLHF

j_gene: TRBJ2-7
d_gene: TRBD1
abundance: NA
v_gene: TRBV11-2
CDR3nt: TGTGCCAGCAGTCGACGATCGGGACAGGGTCGATCCGAGCAGTACTTC
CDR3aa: CASSRRSGQGRSEQYF

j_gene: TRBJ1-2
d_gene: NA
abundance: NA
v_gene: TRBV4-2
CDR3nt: TGTGCCAGCAGCCAAGATCCCCAAGGCTACACCTTC
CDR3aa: CASSQDPQGYTF

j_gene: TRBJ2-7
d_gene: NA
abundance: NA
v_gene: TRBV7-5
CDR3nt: TGTGCCAGAAGCTTATGGGGCGGGAGTCCCTACGAGCAGTACTTC
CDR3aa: CARSLWGGSPYEQYF

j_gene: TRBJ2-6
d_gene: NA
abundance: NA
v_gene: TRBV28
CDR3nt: TGTGCCAGCAGTTTGGATTGGAGCTCTGGGGCCAACGTCCTGACTTTC
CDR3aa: CASSLDWSSGANVLTF

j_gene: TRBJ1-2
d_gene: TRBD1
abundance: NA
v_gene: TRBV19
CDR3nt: TGTGCCAGTAGTATGGGGACAGGGCGTCCTAACTATGGCTACACCTTC
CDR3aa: CASSMGTGRPNYGYTF

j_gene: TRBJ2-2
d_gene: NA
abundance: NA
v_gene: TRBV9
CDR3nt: TGTGCCAGCAGCGACGCCGGCCGAGGGGGGGAGCTGTTTTTT
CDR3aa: CASSDAGRGGELFF

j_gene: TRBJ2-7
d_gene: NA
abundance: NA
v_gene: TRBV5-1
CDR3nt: TGCGCCAGCAGCGCACAGGGTAGAGTGTCCTACGAGCAGTACTTC
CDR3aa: CASSAQGRVSYEQYF

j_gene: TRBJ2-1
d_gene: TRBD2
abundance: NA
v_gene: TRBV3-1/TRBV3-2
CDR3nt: TGTGCCAGCAGCCCCAGACTAGCGGGAGGGCTTGAGCAGTTCTTC
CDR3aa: CASSPRLAGGLEQFF

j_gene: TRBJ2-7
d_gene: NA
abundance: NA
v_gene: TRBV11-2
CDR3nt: TGTGCCAGCAGCCATTCCTACGAGCAGTACTTC
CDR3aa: CASSHSYEQYF

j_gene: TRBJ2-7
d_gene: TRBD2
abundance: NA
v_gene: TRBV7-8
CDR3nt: TGTGCCAGCACACCCGGACTAGCGGGAGAGGATCTCTCCTACGAGCAGTACTTC
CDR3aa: CASTPGLAGEDLSYEQYF

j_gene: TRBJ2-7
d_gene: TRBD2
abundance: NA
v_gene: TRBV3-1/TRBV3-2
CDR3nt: TGTGCCAGCAGCCAAGGGGGAGGGCGCTACGAGCAGTACTTC
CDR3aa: CASSQGGGRYEQYF

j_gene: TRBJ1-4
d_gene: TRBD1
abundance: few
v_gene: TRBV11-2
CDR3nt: TGTGCCAGCAGCGGACAGGGGGCTGAAAAACTGTTTTTT
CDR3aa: CASSGQGAEKLFF

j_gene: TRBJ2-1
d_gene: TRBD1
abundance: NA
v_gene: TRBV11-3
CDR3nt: TGTGCCAGCAGCCCCCCCCGACAGGGGAACAATGAGCAGTTCTTC
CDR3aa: CASSPPRQGNNEQFF

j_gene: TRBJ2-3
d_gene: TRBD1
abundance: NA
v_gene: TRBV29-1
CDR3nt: TGCAGCGTACCCGGGACAGGGGTGATAGATACGCAGTATTTT
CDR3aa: CSVPGTGVIDTQYF

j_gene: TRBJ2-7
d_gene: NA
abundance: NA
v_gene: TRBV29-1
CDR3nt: TGCAGCGTCAAAGGAGGGCCCGAGCAGTACTTC
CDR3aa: CSVKGGPEQYF

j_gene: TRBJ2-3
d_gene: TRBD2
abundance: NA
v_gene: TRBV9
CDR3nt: TGTGCCAGCAGCGTAATATCGAGCGGGAGAAATACGCAGTATTTT
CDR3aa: CASSVISSGRNTQYF

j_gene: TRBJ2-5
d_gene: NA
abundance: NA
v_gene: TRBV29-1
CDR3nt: TGCAGCGTTGAAGACAGGGGCCCGGAAGAGACCCAGTACTTC
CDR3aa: CSVEDRGPEETQYF